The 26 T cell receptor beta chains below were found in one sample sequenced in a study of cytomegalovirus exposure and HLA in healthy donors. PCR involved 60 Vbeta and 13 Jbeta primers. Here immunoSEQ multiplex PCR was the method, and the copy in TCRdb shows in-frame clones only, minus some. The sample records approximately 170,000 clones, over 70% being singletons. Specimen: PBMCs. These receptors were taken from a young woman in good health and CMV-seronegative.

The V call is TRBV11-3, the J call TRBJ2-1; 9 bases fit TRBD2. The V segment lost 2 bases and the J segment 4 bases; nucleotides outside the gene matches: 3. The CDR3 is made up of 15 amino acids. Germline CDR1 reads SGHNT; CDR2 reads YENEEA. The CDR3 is CASSLRTSDYNEQFF. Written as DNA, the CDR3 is TGTGCCAGCAGCTTAAGGACTAGCGATTACAATGAGCAGTTCTTC.

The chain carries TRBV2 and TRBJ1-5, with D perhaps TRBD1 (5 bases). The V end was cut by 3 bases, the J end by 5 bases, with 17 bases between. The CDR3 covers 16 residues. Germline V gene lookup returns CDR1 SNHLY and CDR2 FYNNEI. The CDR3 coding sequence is TGTGCCAGCAGTGAGGGGGGGACTGCGATCTATCAGCCCCAGCATTTT. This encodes CASSEGGTAIYQPQHF.

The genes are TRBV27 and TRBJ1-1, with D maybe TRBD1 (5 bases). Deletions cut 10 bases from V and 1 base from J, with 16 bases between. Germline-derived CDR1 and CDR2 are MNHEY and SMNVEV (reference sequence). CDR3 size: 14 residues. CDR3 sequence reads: CATLTGGKNTEAFF. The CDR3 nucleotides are TGTGCCACCCTAACCGGGGGTAAGAACACTGAAGCTTTCTTT.

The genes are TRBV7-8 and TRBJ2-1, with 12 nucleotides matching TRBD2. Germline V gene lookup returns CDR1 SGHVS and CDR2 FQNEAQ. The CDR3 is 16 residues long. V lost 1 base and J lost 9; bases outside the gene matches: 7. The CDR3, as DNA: TGTGCCAGCAGCTTAGTACTAGCGGGGGGTGTAGGTGAGCAGTTCTTC. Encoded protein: CASSLVLAGGVGEQFF.

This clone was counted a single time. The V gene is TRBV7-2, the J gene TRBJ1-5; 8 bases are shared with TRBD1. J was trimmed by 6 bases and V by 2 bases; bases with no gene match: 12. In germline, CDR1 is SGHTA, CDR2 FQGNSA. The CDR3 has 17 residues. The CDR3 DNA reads TGTGCCAGCAGCTTACCCCAAGGACAGGGTGGGAGTCAGCCCCAGCATTTT. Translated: CASSLPQGQGGSQPQHF.

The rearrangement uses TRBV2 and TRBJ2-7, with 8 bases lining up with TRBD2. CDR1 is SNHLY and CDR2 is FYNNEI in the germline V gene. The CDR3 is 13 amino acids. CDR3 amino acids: CAGRTSGSYEQYF. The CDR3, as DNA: TGTGCTGGGAGAACTAGCGGCTCCTACGAGCAGTACTTC. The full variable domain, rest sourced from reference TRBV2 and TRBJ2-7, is EPEVTQTPSHQVTQMGQEVILRCVPISNHLYFYWYRQILGQKVEFLVSFYNNEISEKSEIFDDQFSVERPDGSNFTLKIRSTKLEDSAMYFCAGRTSGSYEQYFGPGTRLTVT.

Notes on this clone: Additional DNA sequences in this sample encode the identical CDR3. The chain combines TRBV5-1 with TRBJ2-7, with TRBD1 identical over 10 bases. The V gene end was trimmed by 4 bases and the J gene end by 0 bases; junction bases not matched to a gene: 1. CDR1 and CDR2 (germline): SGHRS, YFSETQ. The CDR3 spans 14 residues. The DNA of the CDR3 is TGCGCCAGCAGCAGGACAGGGGGCTCCTACGAGCAGTACTTC. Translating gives CASSRTGGSYEQYF. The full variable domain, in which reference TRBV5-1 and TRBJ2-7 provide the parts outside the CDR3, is KAGVTQTPRYLIKTRGQQVTLSCSPISGHRSVSWYQQTPGQGLQFLFEYFSETQRNKGNFPGRFSGRQFSNSRSEMNVSTLELGDSALYLCASSRTGGSYEQYFGPGTRLTVT.

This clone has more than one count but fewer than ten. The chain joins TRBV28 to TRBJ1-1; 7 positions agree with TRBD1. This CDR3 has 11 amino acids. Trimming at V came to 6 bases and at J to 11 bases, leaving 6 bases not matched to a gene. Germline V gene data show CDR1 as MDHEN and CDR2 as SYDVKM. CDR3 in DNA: TGTGCCAGCAGCGCAGCGACAGGGGCTTTCTTT. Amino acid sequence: CASSAATGAFF.

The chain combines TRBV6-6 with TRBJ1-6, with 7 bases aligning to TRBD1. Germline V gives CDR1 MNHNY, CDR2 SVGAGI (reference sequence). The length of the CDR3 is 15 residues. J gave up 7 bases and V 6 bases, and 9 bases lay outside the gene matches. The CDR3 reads CASRSPQGWNSPLHF. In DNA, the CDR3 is TGTGCCAGCAGATCCCCACAGGGGTGGAATTCACCCCTCCACTTT.

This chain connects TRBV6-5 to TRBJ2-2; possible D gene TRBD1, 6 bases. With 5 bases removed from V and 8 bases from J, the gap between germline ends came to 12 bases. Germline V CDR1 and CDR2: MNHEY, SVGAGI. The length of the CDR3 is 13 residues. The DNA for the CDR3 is TGTGCCAGCAGTCGGGACAACTGGGGGGAGCTGTTTTTT. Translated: CASSRDNWGELFF.

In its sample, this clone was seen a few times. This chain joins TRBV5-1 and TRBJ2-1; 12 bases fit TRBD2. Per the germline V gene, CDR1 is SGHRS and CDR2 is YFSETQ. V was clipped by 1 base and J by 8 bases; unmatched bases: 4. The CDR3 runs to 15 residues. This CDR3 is CASSLLAGGPYEQFF. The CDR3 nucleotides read TGCGCCAGCAGCTTGCTAGCGGGGGGGCCCTATGAGCAGTTCTTC.

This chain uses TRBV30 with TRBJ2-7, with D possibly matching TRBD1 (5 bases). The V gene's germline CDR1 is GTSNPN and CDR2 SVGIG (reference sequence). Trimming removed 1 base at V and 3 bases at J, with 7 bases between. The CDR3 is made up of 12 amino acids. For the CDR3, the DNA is TGTGCCTGGAGTGAAGGGGTCTACGAGCAGTACTTC. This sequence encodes CAWSEGVYEQYF.

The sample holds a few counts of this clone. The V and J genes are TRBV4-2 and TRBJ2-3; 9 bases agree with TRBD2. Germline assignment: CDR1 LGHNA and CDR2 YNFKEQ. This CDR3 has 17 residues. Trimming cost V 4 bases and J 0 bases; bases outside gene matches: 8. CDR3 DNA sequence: TGTGCCAGCAGCCTAATAAGCGGGAGGCTCAGCACAGATACGCAGTATTTT. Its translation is CASSLISGRLSTDTQYF.

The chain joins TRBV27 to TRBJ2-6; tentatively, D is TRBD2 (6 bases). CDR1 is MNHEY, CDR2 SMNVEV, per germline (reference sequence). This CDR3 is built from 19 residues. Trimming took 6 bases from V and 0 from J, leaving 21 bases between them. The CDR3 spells CASSTLLARIVSGANVLTF. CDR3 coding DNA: TGTGCCAGCAGCACCCTCCTAGCGCGAATAGTCTCTGGGGCCAACGTCCTGACTTTC.

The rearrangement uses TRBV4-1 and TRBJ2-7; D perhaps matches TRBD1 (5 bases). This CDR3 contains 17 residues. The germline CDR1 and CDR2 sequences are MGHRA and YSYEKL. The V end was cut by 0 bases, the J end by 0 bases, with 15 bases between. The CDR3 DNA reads TGCGCCAGCAGCCAAGAAAGCAGGGTAGGAAGCTCCTACGAGCAGTACTTC. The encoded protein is CASSQESRVGSSYEQYF.

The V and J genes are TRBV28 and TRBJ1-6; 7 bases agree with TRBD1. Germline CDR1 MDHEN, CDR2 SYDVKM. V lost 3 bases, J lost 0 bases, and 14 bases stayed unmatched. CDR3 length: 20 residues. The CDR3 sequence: CASSFFRGREGSSYNSPLHF. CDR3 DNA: TGTGCCAGCAGTTTTTTTAGGGGGCGCGAGGGGAGCTCCTATAATTCACCCCTCCACTTT.

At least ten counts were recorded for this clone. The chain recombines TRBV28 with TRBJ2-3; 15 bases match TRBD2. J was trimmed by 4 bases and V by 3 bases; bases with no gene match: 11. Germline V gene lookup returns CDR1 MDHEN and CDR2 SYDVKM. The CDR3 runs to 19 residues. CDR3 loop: CASSFAPGTSGGLADTQYF. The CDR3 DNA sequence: TGTGCCAGCAGTTTTGCCCCTGGGACTAGCGGGGGGTTGGCAGATACGCAGTATTTT.

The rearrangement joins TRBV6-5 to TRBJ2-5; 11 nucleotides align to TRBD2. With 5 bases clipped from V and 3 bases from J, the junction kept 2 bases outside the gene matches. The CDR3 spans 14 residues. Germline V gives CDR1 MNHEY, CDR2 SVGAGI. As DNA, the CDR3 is TGTGCCAGCAGTGTGACTAGCGGGGAAGAGACCCAGTACTTC. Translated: CASSVTSGEETQYF.

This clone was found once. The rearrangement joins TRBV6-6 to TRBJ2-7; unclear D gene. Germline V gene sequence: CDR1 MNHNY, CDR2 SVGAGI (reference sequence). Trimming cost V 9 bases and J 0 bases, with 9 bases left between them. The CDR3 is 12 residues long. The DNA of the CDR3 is TGTGCCAGTTATGGTAGCTCCTACGAGCAGTACTTC. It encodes CASYGSSYEQYF.

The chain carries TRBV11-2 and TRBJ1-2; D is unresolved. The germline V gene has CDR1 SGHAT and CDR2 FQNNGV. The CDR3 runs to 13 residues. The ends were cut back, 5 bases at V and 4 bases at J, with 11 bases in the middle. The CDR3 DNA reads TGTGCCAGCAGCCCCCAGGTGAGCTATGGCTACACCTTC. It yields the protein CASSPQVSYGYTF.

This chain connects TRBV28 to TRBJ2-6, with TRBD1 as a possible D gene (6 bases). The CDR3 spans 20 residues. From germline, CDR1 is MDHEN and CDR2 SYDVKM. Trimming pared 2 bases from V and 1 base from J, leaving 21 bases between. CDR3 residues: CASSLRASGVSGSGANVLTF. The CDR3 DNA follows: TGTGCCAGCAGTTTAAGGGCCTCAGGGGTATCAGGATCTGGGGCCAACGTCCTGACTTTC. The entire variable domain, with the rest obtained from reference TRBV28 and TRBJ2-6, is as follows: DVKVTQSSRYLVKRTGEKVFLECVQDMDHENMFWYRQDPGLGLRLIYFSYDVKMKEKGDIPEGYSVSREKKERFSLILESASTNQTSMYLCASSLRASGVSGSGANVLTFGAGSRLTVL.

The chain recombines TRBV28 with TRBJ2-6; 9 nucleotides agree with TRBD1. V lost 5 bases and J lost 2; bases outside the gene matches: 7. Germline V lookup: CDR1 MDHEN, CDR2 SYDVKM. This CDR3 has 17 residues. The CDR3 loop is CASSPKQGAAGANVLTF. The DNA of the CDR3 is TGTGCCAGCAGTCCAAAACAGGGGGCGGCTGGGGCCAACGTCCTGACTTTC. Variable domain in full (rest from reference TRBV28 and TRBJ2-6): DVKVTQSSRYLVKRTGEKVFLECVQDMDHENMFWYRQDPGLGLRLIYFSYDVKMKEKGDIPEGYSVSREKKERFSLILESASTNQTSMYLCASSPKQGAAGANVLTFGAGSRLTVL.

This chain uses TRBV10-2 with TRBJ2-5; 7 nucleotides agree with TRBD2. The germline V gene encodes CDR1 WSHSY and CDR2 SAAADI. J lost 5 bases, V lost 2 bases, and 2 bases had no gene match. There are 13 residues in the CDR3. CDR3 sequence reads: CASSEASGETQYF. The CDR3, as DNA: TGCGCCAGCAGTGAGGCTAGCGGCGAGACCCAGTACTTC.

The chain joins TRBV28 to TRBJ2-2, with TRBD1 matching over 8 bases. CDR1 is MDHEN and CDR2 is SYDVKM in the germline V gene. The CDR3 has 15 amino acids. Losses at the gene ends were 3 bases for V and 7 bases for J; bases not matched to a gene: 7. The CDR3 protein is CASSFTGQGLGELFF. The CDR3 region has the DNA TGTGCCAGCAGTTTCACTGGACAGGGTCTCGGGGAGCTGTTTTTT.

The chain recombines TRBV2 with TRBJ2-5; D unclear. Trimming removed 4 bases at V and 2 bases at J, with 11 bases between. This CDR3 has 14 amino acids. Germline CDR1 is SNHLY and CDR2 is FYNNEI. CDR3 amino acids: CASSVNSPQETQYF. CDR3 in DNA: TGTGCCAGCAGTGTTAACAGCCCACAAGAGACCCAGTACTTC.

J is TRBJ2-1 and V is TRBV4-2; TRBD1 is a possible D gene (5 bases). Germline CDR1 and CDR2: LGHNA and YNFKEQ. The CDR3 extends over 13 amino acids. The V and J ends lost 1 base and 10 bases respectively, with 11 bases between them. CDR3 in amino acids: CASSQGGALEQFF. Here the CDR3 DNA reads TGTGCCAGCAGCCAAGGGGGCGCGTTGGAGCAGTTCTTC.